Below, 27 T cell receptor beta chains from the same sample are listed, as sequenced in a study of blood T cell repertoires in COVID-19. Libraries were prepared by immunoSEQ multiplex PCR; TCRdb keeps only in-frame clonotypes and omits some of them. The sample records about 140,000 clones, over 60% being singletons. The sequenced sample consisted of peripheral blood. All receptors come from an elderly woman with active or convalescent COVID-19.

The V and J genes are TRBV10-1 and TRBJ2-3, with TRBD1 matching 7 bases. Germline trimming cut 11 bases from V and 2 bases from J; bases unmatched to any gene: 4. Germline CDR1 is WNHNN and CDR2 is SYGVQD (reference sequence). The CDR3 runs 12 residues. CDR3: CAQTGNTDTQYF. The CDR3 DNA follows: TGCGCCCAGACAGGGAACACAGATACGCAGTATTTT.

The chain combines TRBV2 with TRBJ1-5, with D possibly being TRBD1 (6 bases). The CDR3 totals 15 residues. CDR1 and CDR2 (germline): SNHLY, FYNNEI. V lost 1 base, J lost 4 bases, and 11 bases lay in between. The CDR3, as DNA: TGTGCCAGCAGTGAAGACAGGGCGCCGAATCAGCCCCAGCATTTT. It specifies CASSEDRAPNQPQHF. The full variable domain, in which reference TRBV2 and TRBJ1-5 provide the parts outside the CDR3, is EPEVTQTPSHQVTQMGQEVILRCVPISNHLYFYWYRQILGQKVEFLVSFYNNEISEKSEIFDDQFSVERPDGSNFTLKIRSTKLEDSAMYFCASSEDRAPNQPQHFGDGTRLSIL.

The rearrangement links TRBV7-9 to TRBJ1-1; D is ambiguous. V dropped 1 base and J dropped 8 bases, with 11 bases sitting between them. Per the germline V gene, CDR1 is SEHNR and CDR2 is FQNEAQ (reference sequence). CDR3 length: 13 residues. CDR3 sequence reads: CASSLVQLSEAFF. CDR3 bases: TGTGCCAGCAGCTTAGTACAGCTCTCCGAAGCTTTCTTT.

The chain has TRBV19 and TRBJ1-5; TRBD1 might be the D (5 bases). The V end was cut by 5 bases, the J end by 4 bases, with 12 bases between. Germline V gene sequence: CDR1 LNHDA, CDR2 SQIVND (reference sequence). The CDR3 has 14 residues. The CDR3 is CASSQGLGNQPQHF. CDR3 coding DNA: TGTGCCAGTAGTCAGGGTTTGGGAAATCAGCCCCAGCATTTT.

The chain employs TRBV30 and TRBJ2-3; D not certain. The CDR3 runs to 13 residues. V gave up 3 bases and J gave up 4 bases, with 11 bases separating them. Germline assignment: CDR1 GTSNPN and CDR2 SVGIG (reference sequence). CDR3 amino acids: CAWRYRSSDTQYF. CDR3 coding DNA: TGTGCCTGGAGGTACCGGAGTTCAGATACGCAGTATTTT.

The gene calls are TRBV14 and TRBJ2-1, with TRBD2 matching 9 bases. Germline trimming cut 3 bases from V and 0 bases from J; bases unmatched to any gene: 3. The CDR3 length is 16 residues. Germline V CDR1 and CDR2: SGHDN, FVKESK. The CDR3 DNA is TGTGCCAGCAGCCAGAGCGGGGGGAGCTCCTACAATGAGCAGTTCTTC. Translation: CASSQSGGSSYNEQFF.

This clone has only one observation. The chain combines TRBV4-1 with TRBJ1-3, with TRBD1 as a possible D gene (6 bases). V dropped 6 bases and J dropped 0 bases, with 9 bases sitting between them. Germline V gives CDR1 MGHRA, CDR2 YSYEKL. The CDR3 length is 14 residues. CDR3 nucleotide sequence: TGCGCCAGCAGTCGAGGGGGCTCTGGAAACACCATATATTTT. Its translation is CASSRGGSGNTIYF.

The J gene is TRBJ2-4, the V gene TRBV5-1; a weak D match, TRBD2 (5 bases). Germline V CDR1 and CDR2: SGHRS, YFSETQ. Trimming pared 0 bases from V and 0 bases from J, leaving 13 bases between. The CDR3 contains 17 residues. CDR3 coding DNA: TGCGCCAGCAGCTTGGAGGCGGGCACCTTAGCCAAAAACATTCAGTACTTC. Translated: CASSLEAGTLAKNIQYF.

The V and J genes are TRBV3-1 (or the pseudogene TRBV3-2) and TRBJ1-1, with D hard to call. The germline V and J ends were trimmed by 4 bases and 3 bases, with 9 bases remaining between them. Germline V gene data show CDR1 as LGHDT and CDR2 as YNNKEL (reference sequence). The CDR3 runs 13 residues. This CDR3 is CASSRTSDTEAFF. The CDR3 DNA reads TGTGCCAGCAGCCGAACTTCGGACACTGAAGCTTTCTTT.

The chain couples TRBV5-6 to TRBJ1-1; the D gene is possibly TRBD1 (5 bases). The CDR3 totals 16 residues. V was shortened by 0 bases and J by 0 bases, with 12 bases between the two germline ends. Germline assignment: CDR1 SGHDT and CDR2 YYEEEE. Here the CDR3 DNA reads TGTGCCAGCAGCTTGGGGCAGGGATTAATGAACACTGAAGCTTTCTTT. It codes for CASSLGQGLMNTEAFF. The full variable domain, with the rest looked up from reference TRBV5-6 and TRBJ1-1, is DAGVTQSPTHLIKTRGQQVTLRCSPKSGHDTVSWYQQALGQGPQFIFQYYEEEERQRGNFPDRFSGHQFPNYSSELNVNALLLGDSALYLCASSLGQGLMNTEAFFGQGTRLTVV.

The CDR3 nucleotides are TGTGCCAGTAGTCTTACCGGGACAGGGGGTTTTTTTGGCGAGCAGTACTTC. It yields the protein CASSLTGTGGFFGEQYF. V gene TRBV19 combines with J gene TRBJ2-7; 11 bases line up with TRBD1. Germline V gene data show CDR1 as LNHDA and CDR2 as SQIVND (reference sequence). Trimming cost V 5 bases and J 6 bases; bases outside gene matches: 15. This CDR3 region has 17 residues.

V is TRBV5-6 and J is TRBJ2-5; tentatively, D is TRBD2 (6 bases). Trimming took off 0 bases at V and 3 bases at J, with 9 bases between the two ends. Germline-derived CDR1 and CDR2 are SGHDT and YYEEEE. This CDR3 is 14 amino acids long. The CDR3 sequence is CASSLAGSEETQYF. In DNA, the CDR3 is TGTGCCAGCAGCTTGGCCGGGAGTGAAGAGACCCAGTACTTC.

This clone appeared a few times. J is TRBJ1-3 and V is TRBV5-1, with 10 bases matching TRBD1. J was trimmed by 4 bases and V by 3 bases; bases with no gene match: 7. Germline CDR1 SGHRS, CDR2 YFSETQ. The CDR3 is 16 amino acids. The DNA for the CDR3 is TGCGCCAGCAGCTCAACCGGGACAGGGGTCGGAAACACCATATATTTT. This gives the protein CASSSTGTGVGNTIYF.

The V gene is TRBV2, the J gene TRBJ2-5; TRBD1 might be the D (5 bases). V gave up 6 bases and J gave up 9 bases, with 23 bases separating them. Germline V gives CDR1 SNHLY, CDR2 FYNNEI. The CDR3 runs to 15 residues. CDR3 in amino acids: CASSPPQGSGSSQYF. CDR3 in DNA: TGTGCCAGCAGCCCACCGCAGGGTTCGGGTTCGTCCCAGTACTTC.

The chain uses TRBV6-1 and TRBJ1-3; no reliable D call. The germline gives CDR1 MNHNS, CDR2 SASEGT. The germline V and J ends were trimmed by 2 bases and 0 bases, with 8 bases remaining between them. The CDR3 consists of 15 residues. The CDR3 region has the DNA TGTGCCAGCAGTGAACGACGGAGCTCTGGAAACACCATATATTTT. Its protein is CASSERRSSGNTIYF.

The chain couples TRBV28 to TRBJ1-2; 10 bases are shared with TRBD1. The CDR3 totals 14 residues. Losses at the gene ends were 5 bases for V and 5 bases for J; bases not matched to a gene: 5. Looked up from germline, CDR1 is MDHEN and CDR2 is SYDVKM. CDR3 sequence: CASSLLGQGYGYTF. In DNA, the CDR3 is TGTGCCAGCAGTCTTCTGGGACAGGGGTATGGCTACACCTTC.

The chain has TRBV18 and TRBJ1-4, with a weak D call TRBD1 (5 bases). The germline V and J ends were trimmed by 4 bases and 4 bases, with 7 bases remaining between them. Germline CDR1 reads KGHSH; CDR2 reads LQKENI. This CDR3 is 13 amino acids long. CDR3 in amino acids: CASSRGVNEKLFF. Written as DNA, the CDR3 is TGTGCCAGCTCACGGGGGGTTAATGAAAAACTGTTTTTT.

The chain has TRBV7-3 and TRBJ2-5; 11 bases fit TRBD1. V shed 8 bases and J 5 bases; nucleotides not matched to a gene: 4. CDR1 and CDR2 (germline): SGHTA, FQGTGA. This CDR3 contains 13 residues. The CDR3, as DNA: TGTGCCAGCGGAAGGGACAGGGGGGAGACCCAGTACTTC. This encodes CASGRDRGETQYF.

J is TRBJ1-2 and V is TRBV18, with D unclear. V lost 7 bases, J lost 6 bases, and 18 bases lay in between. Germline CDR1 is KGHSH and CDR2 is LQKENI. The CDR3 has 14 amino acids. The CDR3 is CASLPTGGRNGYTF. CDR3 in DNA: TGTGCCAGCTTACCGACGGGTGGTCGGAATGGCTACACCTTC. Together with reference TRBV18 and TRBJ1-2, the CDR3 gives the full variable domain: NAGVMQNPRHLVRRRGQEARLRCSPMKGHSHVYWYRQLPEEGLKFMVYLQKENIIDESGMPKERFSAEFPKEGPSILRIQQVVRGDSAAYFCASLPTGGRNGYTFGSGTRLTVV.

This chain connects TRBV7-9 to TRBJ1-3, with D perhaps TRBD1 (6 bases). V lost 1 base to trimming and J lost 0 bases, with 10 bases between them. Germline loops: CDR1 SEHNR, CDR2 FQNEAQ (reference sequence). CDR3 size: 16 residues. Here the CDR3 DNA reads TGTGCCAGCAGCTTAGTTGGACAGCTCTCTGGAAACACCATATATTTT. Translated, it gives CASSLVGQLSGNTIYF.

This clone was observed a single time. The rearrangement joins TRBV5-8 to TRBJ1-1; TRBD1 matches at 8 bases. The junction had 14 bases not matched to a gene; V was cut back by 3 bases and J by 7 bases. The CDR3 loop spans 16 amino acids. Germline lookup yields CDR1 SGHTS and CDR2 YDEGEE. CDR3 in DNA: TGTGCCAGCAGCTCGGGGACAGGTAGAGGAAGGGATGAAGCTTTCTTT. It specifies CASSSGTGRGRDEAFF.

The chain recombines TRBV21-1 with TRBJ1-4; TRBD1 is the table's D call and was not checked against the DNA. TRBV21-1 is marked as a pseudogene. CDR3 length: 15 residues. The CDR3 reads CASSILRVENEKLFF. CDR3 bases: TGTGCCAGCAGCATCCTCAGGGTTGAAAATGAAAAACTGTTTTTT.

This chain connects TRBV7-8 to TRBJ1-1, with 7 nucleotides matching TRBD1. Germline loops: CDR1 SGHVS, CDR2 FQNEAQ. CDR3 length: 15 residues. The V segment lost 4 bases and the J segment 1 base; nucleotides outside the gene matches: 6. CDR3: CASSYAGQTNTEAFF. In nucleotides, the CDR3 is TGTGCCAGCAGCTATGCGGGACAGACGAACACTGAAGCTTTCTTT.

This clone was observed at least ten times. The chain recombines TRBV5-1 with TRBJ1-2; the D gene is possibly TRBD1 (6 bases). V lost 4 bases, J lost 5 bases, and 21 bases lay in between. Germline CDR1 SGHRS, CDR2 YFSETQ. The CDR3 spans 16 residues. CDR3: CASSTTGSTGLYGYTF. The CDR3 DNA follows: TGCGCCAGCAGCACGACAGGATCAACTGGGCTTTATGGCTACACCTTC.

The chain is built from TRBV2 and TRBJ1-1; no clear D. V gave up 6 bases and J gave up 3 bases, with 11 bases separating them. The CDR3 length is 13 residues. Germline V lookup: CDR1 SNHLY, CDR2 FYNNEI. The CDR3 nucleotides are TGTGCCAGCAGGCGGGCCTGGGACACTGAAGCTTTCTTT. Translating it yields CASRRAWDTEAFF. Full variable domain (remainder filled in from reference TRBV2 and TRBJ1-1): EPEVTQTPSHQVTQMGQEVILRCVPISNHLYFYWYRQILGQKVEFLVSFYNNEISEKSEIFDDQFSVERPDGSNFTLKIRSTKLEDSAMYFCASRRAWDTEAFFGQGTRLTVV.

The V gene is TRBV19, the J gene TRBJ2-5; D not resolved. This CDR3 is 12 amino acids long. Trimming cost V 6 bases and J 5 bases, with 10 bases left between them. Per germline, CDR1 LNHDA and CDR2 SQIVND (reference sequence). CDR3 sequence reads: CASRSERETQYF. The CDR3 DNA is TGTGCCAGTAGGAGCGAGAGGGAGACCCAGTACTTC.

The chain employs TRBV10-3 and TRBJ2-7; maybe TRBD1 (5 bases). Trimming left V 6 bases short and J 0 bases short, with 9 bases between. This CDR3 is 13 amino acids long. Germline CDR1 is ENHRY and CDR2 is SYGVKD. The CDR3: CAISGHDSYEQYF. The CDR3, as DNA: TGTGCCATCAGCGGACATGACTCCTACGAGCAGTACTTC.